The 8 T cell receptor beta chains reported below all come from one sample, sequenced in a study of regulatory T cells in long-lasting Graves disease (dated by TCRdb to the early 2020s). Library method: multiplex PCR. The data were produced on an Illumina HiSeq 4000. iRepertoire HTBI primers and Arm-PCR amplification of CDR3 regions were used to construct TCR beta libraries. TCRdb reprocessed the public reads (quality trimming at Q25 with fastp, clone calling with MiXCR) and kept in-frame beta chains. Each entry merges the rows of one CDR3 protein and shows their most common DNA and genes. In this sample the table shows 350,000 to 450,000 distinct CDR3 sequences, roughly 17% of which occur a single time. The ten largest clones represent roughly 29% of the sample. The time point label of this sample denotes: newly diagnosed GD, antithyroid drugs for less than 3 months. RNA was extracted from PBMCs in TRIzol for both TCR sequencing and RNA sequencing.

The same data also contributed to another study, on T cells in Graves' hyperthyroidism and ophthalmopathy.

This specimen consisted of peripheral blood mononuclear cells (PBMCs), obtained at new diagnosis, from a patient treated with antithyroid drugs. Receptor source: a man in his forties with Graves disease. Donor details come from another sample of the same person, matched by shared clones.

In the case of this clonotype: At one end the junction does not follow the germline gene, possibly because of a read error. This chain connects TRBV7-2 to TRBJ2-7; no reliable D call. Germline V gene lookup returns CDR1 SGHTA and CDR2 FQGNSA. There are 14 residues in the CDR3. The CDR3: CASSLETRAAPRDF. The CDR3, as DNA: TGTGCCAGCAGCTTAGAGACCCGGGCGGCCCCAAGGGACTTC.

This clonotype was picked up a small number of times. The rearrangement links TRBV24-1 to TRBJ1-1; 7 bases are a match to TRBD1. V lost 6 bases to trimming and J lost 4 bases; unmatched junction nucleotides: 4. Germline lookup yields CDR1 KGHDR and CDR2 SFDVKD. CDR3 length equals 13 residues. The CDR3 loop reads CATSQGVGTEAFF. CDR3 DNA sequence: TGTGCCACCAGTCAGGGGGTAGGCACTGAAGCTTTCTTT.

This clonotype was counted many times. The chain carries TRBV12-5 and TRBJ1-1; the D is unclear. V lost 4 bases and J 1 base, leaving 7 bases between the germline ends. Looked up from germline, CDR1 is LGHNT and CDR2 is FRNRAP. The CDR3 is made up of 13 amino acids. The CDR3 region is CASGSTANTEAFF. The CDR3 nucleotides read TGTGCTAGTGGTTCTACAGCGAACACTGAAGCTTTCTTT.

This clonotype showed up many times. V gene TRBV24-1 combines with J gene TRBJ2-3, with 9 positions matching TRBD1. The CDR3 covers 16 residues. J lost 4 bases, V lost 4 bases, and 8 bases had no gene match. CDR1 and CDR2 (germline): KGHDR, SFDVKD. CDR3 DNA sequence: TGTGCCACCAGTGAACCAGGACAGGGGACCGCAGATACGCAGTATTTT. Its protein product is CATSEPGQGTADTQYF.

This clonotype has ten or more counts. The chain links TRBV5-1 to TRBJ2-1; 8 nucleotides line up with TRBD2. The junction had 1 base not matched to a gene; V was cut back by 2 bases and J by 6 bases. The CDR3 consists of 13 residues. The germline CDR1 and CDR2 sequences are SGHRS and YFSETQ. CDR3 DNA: TGCGCCAGCAGCTTCACTAGCGGCAATGAGCAGTTCTTC. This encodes CASSFTSGNEQFF.

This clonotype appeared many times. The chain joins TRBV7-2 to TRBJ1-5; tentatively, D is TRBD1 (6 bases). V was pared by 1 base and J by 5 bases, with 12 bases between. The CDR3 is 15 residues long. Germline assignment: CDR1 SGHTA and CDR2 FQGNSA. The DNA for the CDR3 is TGTGCCAGCAGCTTAGAGAGGGGGGCCCATCAGCCCCAGCATTTT. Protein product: CASSLERGAHQPQHF. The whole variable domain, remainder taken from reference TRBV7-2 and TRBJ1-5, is GAGVSQSPSNKVTEKGKDVELRCDPISGHTALYWYRQSLGQGLEFLIYFQGNSAPDKSGLPSDRFSAERTGGSVSTLTIQRTQQEDSAVYLCASSLERGAHQPQHFGDGTRLSIL.

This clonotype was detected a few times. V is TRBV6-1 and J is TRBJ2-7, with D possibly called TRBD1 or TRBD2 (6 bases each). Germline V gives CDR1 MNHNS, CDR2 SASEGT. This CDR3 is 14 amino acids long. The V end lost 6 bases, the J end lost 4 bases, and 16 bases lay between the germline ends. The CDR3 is CASRPGGVGYEQYF. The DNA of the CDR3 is TGTGCCAGCAGACCCGGGGGCGTGGGTTACGAGCAGTACTTC.

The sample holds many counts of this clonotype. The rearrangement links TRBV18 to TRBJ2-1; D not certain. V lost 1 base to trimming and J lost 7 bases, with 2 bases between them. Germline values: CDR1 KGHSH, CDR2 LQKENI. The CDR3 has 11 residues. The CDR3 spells CASSPQNEQFF. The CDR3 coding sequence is TGTGCCAGCTCACCACAAAATGAGCAGTTCTTC.